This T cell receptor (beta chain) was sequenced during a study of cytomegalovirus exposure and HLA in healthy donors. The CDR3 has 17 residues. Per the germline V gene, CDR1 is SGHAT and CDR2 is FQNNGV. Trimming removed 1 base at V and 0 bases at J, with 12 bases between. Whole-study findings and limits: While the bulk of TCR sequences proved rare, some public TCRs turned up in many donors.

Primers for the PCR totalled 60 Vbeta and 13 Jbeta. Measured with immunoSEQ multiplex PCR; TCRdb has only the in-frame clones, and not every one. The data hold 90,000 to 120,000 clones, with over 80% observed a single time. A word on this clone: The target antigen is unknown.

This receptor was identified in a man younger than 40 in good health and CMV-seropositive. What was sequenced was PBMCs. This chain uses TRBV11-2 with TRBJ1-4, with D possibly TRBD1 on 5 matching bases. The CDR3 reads CASSLARGSATNEKLFF. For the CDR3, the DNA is TGTGCCAGCAGCTTAGCCCGGGGGTCTGCAACTAATGAAAAACTGTTTTTT.